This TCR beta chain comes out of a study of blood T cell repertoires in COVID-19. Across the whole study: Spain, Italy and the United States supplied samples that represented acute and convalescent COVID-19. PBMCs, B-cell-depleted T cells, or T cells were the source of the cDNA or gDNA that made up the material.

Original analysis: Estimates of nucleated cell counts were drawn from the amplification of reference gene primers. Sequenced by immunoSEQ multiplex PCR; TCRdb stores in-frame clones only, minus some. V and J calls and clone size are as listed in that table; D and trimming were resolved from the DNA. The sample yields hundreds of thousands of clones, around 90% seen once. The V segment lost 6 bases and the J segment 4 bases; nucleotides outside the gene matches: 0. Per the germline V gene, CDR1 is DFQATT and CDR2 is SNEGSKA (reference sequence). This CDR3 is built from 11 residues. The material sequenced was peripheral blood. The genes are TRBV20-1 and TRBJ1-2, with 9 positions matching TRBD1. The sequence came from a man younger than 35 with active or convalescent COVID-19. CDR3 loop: CSATGGYGYTF. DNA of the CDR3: TGCAGTGCGACAGGGGGCTATGGCTACACCTTC.